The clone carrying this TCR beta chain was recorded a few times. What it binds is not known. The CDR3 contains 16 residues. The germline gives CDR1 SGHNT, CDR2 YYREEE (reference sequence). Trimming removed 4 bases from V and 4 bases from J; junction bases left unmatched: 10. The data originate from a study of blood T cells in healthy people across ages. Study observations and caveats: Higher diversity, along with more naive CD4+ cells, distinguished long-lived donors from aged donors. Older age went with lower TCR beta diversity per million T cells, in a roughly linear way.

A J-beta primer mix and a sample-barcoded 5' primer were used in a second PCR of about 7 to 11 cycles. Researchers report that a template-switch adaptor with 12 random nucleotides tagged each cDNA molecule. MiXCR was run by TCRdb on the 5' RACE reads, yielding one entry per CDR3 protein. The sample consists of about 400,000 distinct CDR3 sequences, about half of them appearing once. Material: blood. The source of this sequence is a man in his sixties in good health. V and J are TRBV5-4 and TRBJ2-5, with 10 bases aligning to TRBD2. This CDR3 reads CASSPVLAGVTETQYF. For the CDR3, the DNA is TGTGCCAGCAGCCCGGTCCTAGCGGGAGTAACAGAGACCCAGTACTTC.